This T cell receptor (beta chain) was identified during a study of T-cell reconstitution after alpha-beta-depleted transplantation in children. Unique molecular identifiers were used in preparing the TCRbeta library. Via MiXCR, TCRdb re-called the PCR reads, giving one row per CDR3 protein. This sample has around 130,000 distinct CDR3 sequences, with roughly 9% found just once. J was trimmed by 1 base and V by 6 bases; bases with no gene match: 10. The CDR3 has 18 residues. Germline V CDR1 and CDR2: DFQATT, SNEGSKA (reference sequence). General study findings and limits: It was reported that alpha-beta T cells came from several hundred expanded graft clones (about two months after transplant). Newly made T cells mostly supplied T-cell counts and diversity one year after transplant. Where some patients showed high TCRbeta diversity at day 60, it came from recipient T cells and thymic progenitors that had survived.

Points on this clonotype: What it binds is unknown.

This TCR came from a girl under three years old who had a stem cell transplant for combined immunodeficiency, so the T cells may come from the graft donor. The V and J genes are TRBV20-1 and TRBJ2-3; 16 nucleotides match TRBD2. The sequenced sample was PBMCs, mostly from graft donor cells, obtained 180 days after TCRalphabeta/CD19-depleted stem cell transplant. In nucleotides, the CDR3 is TGCAGTGCCGTGGGACTAGCGGGAGGGACTGGGGGCACAGATACGCAGTATTTT. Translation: CSAVGLAGGTGGTDTQYF.